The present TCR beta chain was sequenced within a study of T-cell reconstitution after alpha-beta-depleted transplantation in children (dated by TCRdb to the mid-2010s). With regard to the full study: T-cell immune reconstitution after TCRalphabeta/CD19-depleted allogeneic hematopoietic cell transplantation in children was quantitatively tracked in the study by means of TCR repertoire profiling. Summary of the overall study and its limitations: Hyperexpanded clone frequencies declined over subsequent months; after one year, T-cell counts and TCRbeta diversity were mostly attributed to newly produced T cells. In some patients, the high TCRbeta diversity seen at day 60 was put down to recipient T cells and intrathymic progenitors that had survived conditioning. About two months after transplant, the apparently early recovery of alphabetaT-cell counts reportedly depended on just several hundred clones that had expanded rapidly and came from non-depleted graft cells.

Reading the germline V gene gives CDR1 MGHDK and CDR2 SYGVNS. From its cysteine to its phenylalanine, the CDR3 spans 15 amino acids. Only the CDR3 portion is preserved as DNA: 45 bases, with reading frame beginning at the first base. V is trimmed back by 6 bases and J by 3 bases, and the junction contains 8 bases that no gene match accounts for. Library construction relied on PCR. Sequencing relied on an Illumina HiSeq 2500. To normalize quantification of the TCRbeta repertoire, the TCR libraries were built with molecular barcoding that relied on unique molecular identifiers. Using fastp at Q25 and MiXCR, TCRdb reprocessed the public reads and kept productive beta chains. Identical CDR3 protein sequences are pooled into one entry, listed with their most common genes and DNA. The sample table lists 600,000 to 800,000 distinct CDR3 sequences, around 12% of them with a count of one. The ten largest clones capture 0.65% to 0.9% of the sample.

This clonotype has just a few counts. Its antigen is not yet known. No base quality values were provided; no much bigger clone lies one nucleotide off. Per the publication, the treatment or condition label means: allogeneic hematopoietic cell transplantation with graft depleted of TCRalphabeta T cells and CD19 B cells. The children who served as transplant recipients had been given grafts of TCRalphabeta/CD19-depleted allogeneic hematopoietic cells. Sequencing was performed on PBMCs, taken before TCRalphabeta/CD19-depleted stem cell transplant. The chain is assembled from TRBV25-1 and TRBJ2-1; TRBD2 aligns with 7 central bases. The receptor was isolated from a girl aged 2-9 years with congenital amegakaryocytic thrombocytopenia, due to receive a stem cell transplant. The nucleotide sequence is TGTGCCAGCAGAAAAGCGGGAAGGGGCTACAATGAGCAGTTCTTC. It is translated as CASRKAGRGYNEQFF.